These 8 T cell receptor beta chains were all obtained from the same sample, sequenced in a study of OX40 agonist ivuxolimab in advanced cancers. Using immunoSEQ multiplex PCR, the repertoire was profiled, and TCRdb retains in-frame clones only, with some absent. Here the sample spans around 84,000 clones, about nine tenths being singletons. Here the sequenced sample was CD4+ or CD8+ T cells sorted from blood, taken in a trial of the OX40 agonist ivuxolimab. These receptor sequences come from an adult with an advanced solid tumor such as melanoma, head and neck, liver or kidney cancer.

The chain recombines TRBV27 with TRBJ1-2; 7 bases map to TRBD1. V gave up 3 bases and J gave up 4 bases; unmatched junction bases: 2. The germline CDR1 and CDR2 sequences are MNHEY and SMNVEV (reference sequence). The CDR3 has 13 residues. Written as DNA, the CDR3 is TGTGCCAGCAGTTTTGGGGACAGCTATGGCTACACCTTC. This codes for CASSFGDSYGYTF.

The V call is TRBV5-6, the J call TRBJ1-1; D is possibly TRBD1 (6 bases). The CDR3 totals 13 residues. The germline V and J ends were trimmed by 0 bases and 4 bases, with 7 bases remaining between them. Germline V gene data show CDR1 as SGHDT and CDR2 as YYEEEE. The chain's CDR3 is CASSLAGATEAFF. CDR3 nucleotide sequence: TGTGCCAGCAGCTTGGCAGGGGCCACTGAAGCTTTCTTT.

The chain employs TRBV13 and TRBJ1-3; no clear D gene. Germline CDR1 is PRHDT and CDR2 is FYEKMQ (reference sequence). CDR3 size: 12 residues. V lost 5 bases to trimming and J lost 7 bases, with 9 bases between them. CDR3 sequence reads: CASSTPANTIYF. In DNA, the CDR3 is TGTGCCAGCAGCACCCCGGCGAACACCATATATTTT.

With regard to this clone: The junction and the germline gene differ at one end; a read error may be behind it. The chain carries TRBV7-2 and TRBJ2-7; 8 bases align to TRBD1. Looked up from germline, CDR1 is SGHTA and CDR2 is FQGNSA. The CDR3 totals 12 residues. CDR3 nucleotide sequence: TGTGCCAGCAGCTTAGAGGGACAGGAGGTTAGGTTC. Its protein is CASSLEGQEVRF.

J is TRBJ1-2 and V is TRBV10-3; D might be TRBD1 (5 bases). This CDR3 comprises 14 residues. The germline V and J ends were trimmed by 8 bases and 8 bases, with 21 bases remaining between them. Germline-derived CDR1 and CDR2 are ENHRY and SYGVKD. In DNA form, the CDR3 reads TGTGCCATCCGTCAGCCCACAGGCGGTTGGGGCTACACCTTC. It specifies CAIRQPTGGWGYTF.

This clone was detected a few times. The J gene is TRBJ1-5, the V gene TRBV4-1, with D perhaps TRBD1 (5 bases). Germline values: CDR1 MGHRA, CDR2 YSYEKL. This CDR3 comprises 14 residues. V lost 1 base to trimming and J lost 9 bases, with 13 bases between them. Written as DNA, the CDR3 is TGCGCCAGCAGCCAAGTGAGGGGACTCACGCCCCAGCATTTT. Translated, it gives CASSQVRGLTPQHF.

J is TRBJ1-2 and V is TRBV5-6; no firm D call. The CDR3 is 12 amino acids. Germline V lookup: CDR1 SGHDT, CDR2 YYEEEE. V lost 0 bases to trimming and J lost 11 bases, with 11 bases between them. CDR3 region: CASSLGESVYTF. The CDR3 nucleotides are TGTGCCAGCAGCTTGGGTGAATCAGTGTACACCTTC. Together with reference TRBV5-6 and TRBJ1-2, the CDR3 gives the full variable domain: DAGVTQSPTHLIKTRGQQVTLRCSPKSGHDTVSWYQQALGQGPQFIFQYYEEEERQRGNFPDRFSGHQFPNYSSELNVNALLLGDSALYLCASSLGESVYTFGSGTRLTVV.

The gene calls are TRBV6-1 and TRBJ2-2; D is possibly TRBD1 (6 bases). Germline values: CDR1 MNHNS, CDR2 SASEGT. The CDR3 covers 16 residues. Trimming removed 1 base at V and 6 bases at J, with 15 bases between. The CDR3 loop reads CASSEEGHIWSGELFF. CDR3 coding DNA: TGTGCCAGCAGTGAAGAGGGACATATATGGTCCGGGGAGCTGTTTTTT.